The TCR beta chain under discussion was sequenced for a study of regulatory T cells in long-lasting Graves disease. Time point in this sample: newly diagnosed GD, antithyroid drugs for less than 3 months. Construction of the TCR library relied on RNA isolated from PBMCs. This clonotype was seen repeatedly, ten times or more. Deletions cut 4 bases from V and 4 bases from J, with 13 bases between. There are 14 residues in the CDR3. According to the study, TCR beta libraries were built with iRepertoire HTBI primers and CDR3-region Arm-PCR. Using its own MiXCR run on the multiplex PCR reads, TCRdb lists one record per CDR3 protein. The sample contains roughly 260,000 distinct CDR3 sequences, approximately 20% of which appear only once. These sequences were also reported in another study, on T cells in Graves' hyperthyroidism and ophthalmopathy.

This rearrangement joins TRBV12-3 or TRBV12-4 to TRBJ1-2; D is undetermined. This receptor was obtained from a woman in her twenties or thirties with Graves disease. The input for sequencing was peripheral blood mononuclear cells (PBMCs), taken at new diagnosis, from a patient treated with antithyroid drugs. This CDR3 reads CASSSPGRSYGYTF. In nucleotides, the CDR3 is TGTGCCAGCAGTTCGCCTGGCAGGAGCTATGGCTACACCTTC.